Shown below are 6 T cell receptor beta chains from a single sample sequenced in a study of cytomegalovirus exposure and HLA in healthy donors (dated 2017 in TCRdb). Receptors were amplified or captured by the immunoSEQ multiplex PCR assay. The multiplex PCR relied on a mix of 60 forward primers for TCR Vbeta segments and 13 reverse primers for TCR Jbeta segments. The immuneACCESS repertoire file appears here via TCRdb, limited to in-frame rearrangements. These files lack a portion of the clones; in checked studies, under half of the deficit traces to unresolved V genes, and the cause of the others is not known. This sample comprises around 200,000 clones, roughly 80% of them detected only once. In total, the top ten clones hold less than 4% of the sample. Sequenced: PBMCs. These receptors originate from a woman under 40 in good health and CMV-seropositive.

V is TRBV28 and J is TRBJ2-2; D unclear. Trimming took off 6 bases at V and 2 bases at J, with 4 bases between the two ends. The CDR3 is made up of 12 amino acids. The germline V gene has CDR1 MDHEN and CDR2 SYDVKM. The CDR3, as DNA: TGTGCCAGCAGATATAACACCGGGGAGCTGTTTTTT. Translated: CASRYNTGELFF.

This chain uses TRBV4-1 with TRBJ2-7; the D gene is possibly TRBD1 (6 bases). CDR1 MGHRA and CDR2 YSYEKL come from the germline V gene. Trimming removed 4 bases from V and 7 bases from J, with 8 bases in between. CDR3 length: 11 amino acids. The CDR3 is CASSPGVEQYF. DNA for the CDR3: TGCGCCAGCAGCCCAGGGGTAGAGCAGTACTTC.

The chain links TRBV6-5 to TRBJ2-7, with D possibly being TRBD1 (5 bases). The germline V gene encodes CDR1 MNHEY and CDR2 SVGAGI. The CDR3 spans 13 residues. Trimming left V 7 bases short and J 1 base short, with 11 bases between. In nucleotides, the CDR3 is TGTGCCAGCAACGCGGACACGTCCTACGAGCAGTACTTC. Its protein is CASNADTSYEQYF.

This clone was counted a few times. The V gene is TRBV13, the J gene TRBJ1-1, with D perhaps TRBD1 (6 bases). The ends were cut back, 0 bases at V and 6 bases at J, with 8 bases in the middle. Germline CDR1 is PRHDT and CDR2 is FYEKMQ (reference sequence). CDR3 size: 13 residues. The CDR3 region is CASSLGPGAEAFF. The CDR3 DNA sequence: TGTGCCAGCAGCTTAGGCCCAGGGGCTGAAGCTTTCTTT.

This clone was found a few times. One end of the junction fails to match germline, which may point to a read error. The chain links TRBV5-1 to TRBJ2-3, with TRBD1 identical over 8 bases. In germline, CDR1 is SGHRS, CDR2 YFSETQ. This CDR3 contains 16 residues. This chain's CDR3 is CASSTGGTGITDTQYF. CDR3 DNA sequence: TGTGCCAGCAGCACCGGAGGGACAGGTATCACAGATACGCAGTATTTT. Using reference TRBV5-1 and TRBJ2-3 for the parts outside the CDR3, the full variable domain is KAGVTQTPRYLIKTRGQQVTLSCSPISGHRSVSWYQQTPGQGLQFLFEYFSETQRNKGNFPGRFSGRQFSNSRSEMNVSTLELGDSALYLCASSTGGTGITDTQYFGPGTRLTVL.

V usage is TRBV7-9 and J usage is TRBJ2-1; no clear D. This CDR3 has 13 amino acids. Germline-derived CDR1 and CDR2 are SEHNR and FQNEAQ (reference sequence). V lost 5 bases, J lost 3 bases, and 8 bases lay in between. CDR3 sequence: CASSLGNYNEQFF. The CDR3 nucleotides are TGTGCCAGCAGCCTGGGCAACTACAATGAGCAGTTCTTC.